The next 27 T cell receptor beta chains were all read from a single sample in a study of shared clonotypes between healthy human individuals. Generated by immunoSEQ multiplex PCR, the TCRdb table keeps only in-frame clones and is missing some. The sample includes 1,100,000 or so clones, around 82% of them seen just once. Sequenced: memory CD4+ T cells from PBMCs. Described subset: CD45RA-negative fraction. The receptors stem from a man between 18 and 35 years old in good health. Some clones in this sample may be carry-over from other donors' samples.

This chain uses TRBV7-9 with TRBJ2-3, with 8 bases matching TRBD2. Germline values: CDR1 SEHNR, CDR2 FQNEAQ (reference sequence). The CDR3 sequence is 15 residues long. With V trimmed by 7 bases and J by 1 base, 7 bases remained unmatched. The CDR3 DNA follows: TGTGCCAGCACCCGGGGGACTAGGGGCACAGATACGCAGTATTTT. Translating it yields CASTRGTRGTDTQYF.

The chain recombines TRBV10-3 with TRBJ2-4, with 7 nucleotides matching TRBD1. V lost 4 bases to trimming and J lost 7 bases; unmatched junction nucleotides: 7. The CDR3 has 14 amino acids. CDR1 and CDR2 (germline): ENHRY, SYGVKD. CDR3 bases: TGTGCCATCAGTGGGGGGACAGTATCGAACATTCAGTACTTC. Translated, it gives CAISGGTVSNIQYF.

V and J are TRBV25-1 and TRBJ1-1; no clear D. CDR3 size: 15 residues. V was trimmed by 4 bases and J by 4 bases, leaving 16 bases between them. CDR1 and CDR2 (germline): MGHDK, SYGVNS. CDR3 protein: CASSGPVRVSTEAFF. The CDR3 bases are TGTGCCAGCAGTGGACCGGTCCGGGTGAGCACTGAAGCTTTCTTT.

The chain has TRBV19 and TRBJ1-5; D is undetermined. With 2 bases removed from V and 5 bases from J, the gap between germline ends came to 7 bases. The CDR3 is 13 residues long. Germline CDR1 and CDR2: LNHDA and SQIVND (reference sequence). The CDR3 here is CASSINFDQPQHF. CDR3 nucleotide sequence: TGTGCCAGTAGTATAAATTTCGATCAGCCCCAGCATTTT.

This clone was picked up one time. CDR3 in amino acids: CASSSVGQPQHF. The CDR3 DNA is TGTGCCAGCAGTTCGGTTGGTCAGCCCCAGCATTTT. This sequence joins TRBV28 and TRBJ1-5; D not resolved. The CDR3 extends over 12 amino acids. In germline, CDR1 is MDHEN, CDR2 SYDVKM. V was cut by 4 bases and J by 6 bases, with 7 bases left in between.

V gene TRBV2 combines with J gene TRBJ2-3; no clear D gene. The ends were cut back, 11 bases at V and 0 bases at J, with 18 bases in the middle. The CDR3 sequence is 15 residues long. The germline V gene has CDR1 SNHLY and CDR2 FYNNEI. CDR3 amino acids: CAGARVGFSTDTQYF. Written as DNA, the CDR3 is TGTGCCGGAGCCCGAGTCGGGTTTAGCACAGATACGCAGTATTTT.

The chain combines TRBV4-3 with TRBJ1-1, with TRBD1 as a possible D gene (5 bases). The germline V gene has CDR1 LGHNA and CDR2 YSLEER. Trimming took off 4 bases at V and 7 bases at J, with 13 bases between the two ends. The CDR3 length is 13 residues. Here the CDR3 reads CASSLIRDVEAFF. The CDR3 DNA sequence: TGCGCCAGCAGCCTAATCCGGGACGTTGAAGCTTTCTTT.

The chain recombines TRBV5-1 with TRBJ1-1; D ambiguous. CDR1 is SGHRS, CDR2 YFSETQ, per germline. Trimming pared 5 bases from V and 0 bases from J, leaving 8 bases between. This CDR3 is 13 amino acids long. The CDR3 DNA follows: TGCGCCAGCAGAAAGGGATTGAACACTGAAGCTTTCTTT. This sequence encodes CASRKGLNTEAFF.

With regard to this clone: The sample carries other DNA sequences with the same CDR3. The rearrangement joins TRBV4-1 to TRBJ1-5; D unclear. Between the trimmed V and J ends, which lost 1 base and 1 base, there was a span of 5 bases. This CDR3 is built from 14 residues. The germline CDR1 and CDR2 sequences are MGHRA and YSYEKL. The CDR3 reads CASSQVGSNQPQHF. The CDR3 DNA sequence: TGCGCCAGCAGCCAAGTGGGCAGCAATCAGCCCCAGCATTTT.

V gene TRBV7-8 combines with J gene TRBJ1-5, with 7 bases aligning to TRBD1. In germline, CDR1 is SGHVS, CDR2 FQNEAQ. V shed 7 bases, J shed 7 bases, and the junction held 19 bases outside the gene matches. The CDR3 extends over 17 amino acids. DNA of the CDR3: TGTGCCAGCACCCAGGGTACCGCGACAGGGAGAGGACAGCCCCAGCATTTT. Protein product: CASTQGTATGRGQPQHF.

In this sample, this clone turned up once. The rearrangement joins TRBV7-6 to TRBJ2-2; 11 positions agree with TRBD1. This CDR3 has 18 residues. V gave up 3 bases and J gave up 5 bases; unmatched junction bases: 11. Germline V CDR1 and CDR2: SGHVS, FNYEAQ. CDR3 nucleotides: TGTGCCAGCAGCTTCTCCGGGACAGGGGGTCCTACGACCGGGGAGCTGTTTTTT. Translating gives CASSFSGTGGPTTGELFF.

About this clone: A far larger clone is off by one base, so a read error is likely. The CDR3 reads CVTNDVFSYEQYF. The CDR3 DNA reads as TGTGTCACCAACGATGTCTTCTCCTACGAGCAGTACTTC. The rearrangement joins TRBV2 to TRBJ2-7; D is uncertain. This CDR3 comprises 13 residues. Germline CDR1 and CDR2: SNHLY and FYNNEI.

This clone was seen a single time. The chain uses TRBV7-8 and TRBJ2-1; D uncertain. The CDR3 extends over 17 amino acids. Germline CDR1 reads SGHVS; CDR2 reads FQNEAQ. Trimming took off 5 bases at V and 6 bases at J, with 23 bases between the two ends. The CDR3 sequence is CASSPVSSLYDPNEQFF. CDR3 bases: TGTGCCAGCAGCCCTGTTAGTAGCCTGTACGATCCCAATGAGCAGTTCTTC.

Comments on this clone: An end of the junction does not agree with germline; a read error may underlie this. The sample holds other DNA sequences that translate to the same CDR3. V is TRBV6-5 and J is TRBJ2-1; D not certain. Germline V gene sequence: CDR1 MNHEY, CDR2 SVGAGI. This CDR3 is built from 11 residues. The CDR3 DNA reads TGTGCCAGCAGTTCCTCCAATGAGCAGTTCTTC. Translation: CASSSSNEQFF.

This clone turned up a few times. This rearrangement joins TRBV6-5 to TRBJ2-5; D unresolved. The CDR3 is 13 amino acids. Germline assignment: CDR1 MNHEY and CDR2 SVGAGI. Trimming removed 4 bases at V and 4 bases at J, with 10 bases between. CDR3: CASSSRTTETQYF. The CDR3 DNA reads TGTGCCAGCAGTTCACGAACGACAGAGACCCAGTACTTC.

The chain employs TRBV5-6 and TRBJ2-7; possibly TRBD1 or TRBD2 for D (5 bases each). This CDR3 region has 17 residues. Germline lookup yields CDR1 SGHDT and CDR2 YYEEEE. Trimming stripped 4 bases from V and 3 bases from J, with 23 bases between. This CDR3 reads CASSPLPRGSQVYEQYF. CDR3 DNA sequence: TGTGCCAGCAGCCCTCTGCCACGGGGCAGCCAGGTCTACGAGCAGTACTTC.

J is TRBJ2-1 and V is TRBV18; D possibly corresponds to TRBD1 (6 bases). Trimming pared 6 bases from V and 0 bases from J, leaving 12 bases between. The CDR3 loop spans 15 amino acids. The germline V gene has CDR1 KGHSH and CDR2 LQKENI. The CDR3 coding sequence is TGTGCCAGCTCCCGAACAGGGACCTCCTACAATGAGCAGTTCTTC. This gives the protein CASSRTGTSYNEQFF.

The chain combines TRBV29-1 with TRBJ1-1, with TRBD1 as a possible D gene (5 bases). V lost 7 bases to trimming and J lost 7 bases, with 28 bases between them. Germline V gene lookup returns CDR1 SQVTM and CDR2 ANQGSEA. This CDR3 spans 16 amino acids. CDR3 DNA sequence: TGCAGCGGGAGGAGTATTGGTGGAGGGGACGTGTATGAAGCTTTCTTT. Its translation is CSGRSIGGGDVYEAFF.

A remark on this clone: With a much larger clone just one base away, this may be a read error. This rearrangement joins TRBV2 to TRBJ2-5; D not certain. CDR1 SNHLY and CDR2 FYNNEI come from the germline V gene. V lost 8 bases to trimming and J lost 0 bases, with 4 bases between them. CDR3 length: 11 residues. This chain's CDR3 is CASCYQETQYF. In DNA form, the CDR3 reads TGTGCCAGCTGTTACCAAGAGACCCAGTACTTC.

V usage is TRBV15 and J usage is TRBJ2-2; perhaps TRBD2 as D (5 bases). Germline V gene lookup returns CDR1 LNHNV and CDR2 YYDKDF (reference sequence). The CDR3 extends over 13 amino acids. V shed 8 bases and J shed 5 bases, with 12 bases lying between them. The chain's CDR3 is CATGLLLTGELFF. The CDR3 region has the DNA TGTGCCACCGGACTCCTCCTGACCGGGGAGCTGTTTTTT.

About this clone: The junction and the germline gene differ at one end; a read error may be behind it. The chain is built from TRBV18 and TRBJ2-7, with a weak D call TRBD2 (6 bases). In germline, CDR1 is KGHSH, CDR2 LQKENI. This CDR3 is built from 15 residues. This chain's CDR3 is CASSQGLMGSSEQYF. The CDR3 nucleotides are TGTGCCAGCTCACAGGGACTGATGGGTTCCTCCGAGCAGTACTTC.

This clone was seen at least ten times. The genes are TRBV14 and TRBJ2-5; D may be TRBD2 (5 bases). This CDR3 is 19 amino acids long. The V end lost 4 bases, the J end lost 5 bases, and 29 bases lay between the germline ends. Per germline, CDR1 SGHDN and CDR2 FVKESK. CDR3 amino acids: CASSPTGTFYFEGGETQYF. CDR3 DNA: TGTGCCAGCAGCCCGACGGGCACGTTCTATTTCGAGGGCGGGGAGACCCAGTACTTC.

This clone occurred a few times. The gene calls are TRBV2 and TRBJ2-1; no reliable D call. CDR1 and CDR2 (germline): SNHLY, FYNNEI. There are 10 residues in the CDR3. V lost 0 bases to trimming and J lost 13 bases, with 4 bases between them. The CDR3 loop is CASSEALQFF. The CDR3 DNA reads as TGTGCCAGCAGTGAAGCGCTTCAGTTCTTC.

The chain uses TRBV2 and TRBJ1-2, with TRBD1 matching over 7 bases. V lost 6 bases, J lost 8 bases, and 9 bases stayed unmatched. The germline CDR1 and CDR2 sequences are SNHLY and FYNNEI. The CDR3 covers 13 residues. CDR3 coding DNA: TGTGCCAGCAGGGAACAGGGGCCTGGAGGCTACACCTTC. Translation: CASREQGPGGYTF.

The gene calls are TRBV6-1 and TRBJ1-3; no reliable D call. Germline V gene sequence: CDR1 MNHNS, CDR2 SASEGT. The CDR3 is made up of 15 amino acids. The V and J ends lost 6 bases and 0 bases respectively, with 12 bases between them. DNA for the CDR3: TGTGCCAGCAGATTTGTACAGTCCTCTGGAAACACCATATATTTT. This sequence encodes CASRFVQSSGNTIYF.

This chain uses TRBV30 with TRBJ2-7; TRBD1 aligns across 7 bases. The germline V gene has CDR1 GTSNPN and CDR2 SVGIG (reference sequence). The CDR3 has 13 residues. Unmatched junction bases numbered 5, after V lost 4 bases and J lost 2 bases. In DNA, the CDR3 is TGTGCCTGGACGGGACAGAAGACCTACGAGCAGTACTTC. It yields the protein CAWTGQKTYEQYF.

This clone was detected only a few times. This chain links TRBV19 with TRBJ2-5; D is ambiguous. Germline CDR1 and CDR2: LNHDA and SQIVND (reference sequence). This CDR3 contains 13 residues. V lost 3 bases, J lost 2 bases, and 7 bases lay in between. DNA of the CDR3: TGTGCCAGTAGTATGAGGCAGCAAGAGACCCAGTACTTC. It specifies CASSMRQQETQYF.